One TCR beta chain is described in this entry. The authors' processing: Reference gene primer amplification gave estimated nucleated cell counts. Profiled with immunoSEQ multiplex PCR; TCRdb holds only in-frame clones, not every one. The DNA gave D and trimming, while V, J and clone size come from that table. In the table there are about 20,000 clones, around 90% of which are singletons. The CDR3 is 13 amino acids. The germline V gene encodes CDR1 SGHTA and CDR2 FQGNSA. V lost 2 bases, J lost 3 bases, and 6 bases lay in between. This specimen belongs to a study of blood T cell repertoires in COVID-19. Study in general: COVID-19 samples from acute and convalescent phases originated in the United States, Italy and Spain.

The rearrangement uses TRBV7-2 and TRBJ2-3; D unresolved. The receptor comes from an older man with active COVID-19. The sequencing sample was made of peripheral blood. CDR3 DNA sequence: TGTGCCAGCAGCTTATGGGCTACAGATACGCAGTATTTT. It translates to CASSLWATDTQYF.